This T cell receptor (beta chain) was sequenced for a study of glioma-infiltrating T cells. The iRepertoire nested amplicon-rescue multiplex PCR amplified TCR alpha and beta CDR3s from RNA. One-step reverse transcription and amplification started from approximately 100-400 ng of tissue mRNA or PBMC total RNA. TCRdb independently ran MiXCR on the multiplex PCR reads; one entry per CDR3 protein. The sample consists of over 80,000 distinct CDR3 sequences, roughly 39% of them appearing once. Study outcomes and limitations: Above-expected tissue-blood divergence occurred in all gliomas, most in low-grade ones.

About this clonotype itself: Antigen unknown. At one end, the junction sequence differs from germline, possibly due to a read error.

Germline CDR1 reads MNHNS; CDR2 reads SASEGT. The CDR3 length is 14 residues. V gene TRBV6-1 combines with J gene TRBJ1-1, with 11 bases aligning to TRBD1. Sequenced: glioma tissue, nonneoplastic brain tissue, or PBMCs (not recorded which). The sequence derives from a human donor with low-grade glioma or glioblastoma, undergoing nonglioma brain surgery, or in good health (not recorded which). The CDR3 DNA sequence: TGTACCAGCAGAGCGAACGGACAGGGGGCCGGAGCTTTCTTT. Translated: CTSRANGQGAGAFF.